This T cell receptor (beta chain) originates from a study of T cells in Graves' hyperthyroidism and ophthalmopathy (dated by TCRdb to 2018 to 2020). About the investigation overall: Peripheral blood was collected at initial diagnosis, before any treatment. The 100 discovery patients were randomly split 7:3 into training and test sets. The paper describes TCR Vbeta CDR3 sequencing of about 140 peripheral blood samples, made up of roughly 45 ophthalmopathy patients, approximately 73 hyperthyroidism patients and 17 progressor patients. An independent validation cohort of around 20 hyperthyroidism patients and 17 patients who later progressed to ophthalmopathy tested prospective prediction of ophthalmopathy. In addition, the study compared T-cell repertoires in thyroid tissue and in blood from about six Graves' hyperthyroidism patients. Once sampling was done, hyperthyroidism patients were given methimazole at a starting dose of 30 mg daily, whereas ophthalmopathy patients were given high-dose intravenous methylprednisolone. A discovery cohort of around 100 patients, about 40 with Graves' ophthalmopathy and 57 with stable Graves' hyperthyroidism, was used to find distinguishing TCR V-J signatures. What the work shows at the level of the full study, not this receptor alone: Sample size was not statistically predetermined, and investigators were not blinded to group allocation. Most expanded thyroid clonotypes (frequency above 0.001) were also detected in blood, a finding suggesting that blood repertoires may reflect thyroid immune responses. In validation, the model predicted progression to ophthalmopathy with over 65% sensitivity and approximately 78% specificity, a median of roughly seven months before onset. A 13 V-J signature model separated ophthalmopathy from stable hyperthyroidism, with roughly 88% sensitivity and roughly 81% specificity in cross-validation and 80%/75% in testing.

The TCR beta CDR3 regions were amplified from RNA transcripts. A first-round RT-PCR of the TCR CDR3 used the HTBI primer set with the Qiagen OneStep RT-PCR kit. Libraries were constructed in a second round of multiplex PCR, after which size selection and purification were performed. Sequencing of the libraries was done on an Illumina HiSeq2000 using paired-end 100 bp reads. As for the authors' bioinformatics: Raw data were processed with SOAPnuke, discarding reads with adapters, uncalled bases, mean Phred below 15, or no exact constant-primer or identifier match. COPE v1.2.5 was used to merge high-quality paired reads, and clonotypes were defined as unique nucleotide sequences. Clonotypes were aligned to IMGT TRBV, TRBD and TRBJ reference segments using MiTCR v1.1. The analysis included only V-J combinations with a frequency above 0.0001, which together covered more than 98% of the repertoires. The TCS score was defined as the ratio of F50 (clonal expansion) to E x V (chaos), calculated using BLOSUM62-based TCRdist between CDR3 peptides within each V-J. Welch's t-statistics and random forest reduced around 550 V-J features to around 14, which were used in a naive Bayes classifier (R e1071). TCRdb passed the public sequencing reads through fastp at Q25 and MiXCR, retaining productive beta sequences. Each CDR3 protein gets just one entry, which takes the most common genes and DNA from the rows behind it. TCRdb's processing, not the authors' own work, is the source of the V and J calls. For this sample the table gives around 500,000 distinct CDR3 sequences, of which about an eighth were detected only once. The ten largest clones take up less than 20% of the sample.

This clonotype occurred many times. No cognate antigen has been identified for it. No per-base quality is available; no much larger clone lies one base away. Stable Graves' hyperthyroidism was defined as no progression to ophthalmopathy during 18 months of follow-up. Hyperthyroidism patients were aged 18 to 65 years and newly diagnosed, with disease duration of less than 2 months. Any patient with an uncontrolled infection, another autoimmune disease, pregnancy or lactation was excluded. Diagnoses were established on the basis of clinical symptoms, serum thyroxine and TRAb, thyroid ultrasound, and orbital computed tomography. PBMCs were isolated from about 10 ml of fresh peripheral blood by Ficoll-Paque density gradient centrifugation. Trizol reagent was used to extract total RNA, and RNA quality was then checked on an Agilent 2100 Bioanalyzer. The CDR3 goes from the cysteine to the phenylalanine over 12 residues. Kept here is only the CDR3 DNA, which spans 36 bases and is read in frame from base 1. The junction carries 10 bases between V and J, which are trimmed by 6 bases and 8 bases respectively.

The sample consisted of blood. The clonotype originates from a woman under 30 with Graves' hyperthyroidism. The rearrangement joined TRBV12-3 or TRBV12-4 to TRBJ1-4, with the D gene too uncertain to name. In nucleotides, the sequence is TGTGCCAGCAGCAGTGGAGGAGAAAAACTGTTTTTT. This codes for CASSSGGEKLFF.